Described below is a single T cell receptor beta chain sequence and its context. What it binds is not known. Data came from immunoSEQ multiplex PCR; TCRdb stores just in-frame clones and leaves some out. The repertoire holds 80,000 or so clones, with more than 85% as singletons. The ends were cut back, 1 base at V and 8 bases at J, with 12 bases in the middle. Germline loops: CDR1 SGHTA, CDR2 FQGNSA. The CDR3 has 14 amino acids. These data belong to a study of OX40 agonist ivuxolimab in advanced cancers. As for the study in general: A mean age of around 60 years, range about 23 to 80, was recorded, and over 65% were male.

General study findings and limits: It was also the case that some nonresponders had low normalized T-cell clonal expansion. Determination of antigen specificity was not performed for the expanded peripheral T cells. The study observed clonal expansion of CD4+ and CD8+ blood T cells by week 6 at 0.1 to 3.0 mg/kg.

The source was CD4+ or CD8+ T cells sorted from blood, collected in a trial of the OX40 agonist ivuxolimab. This chain connects TRBV7-2 to TRBJ2-1, with D unclear. This TCR came from an adult with an advanced solid tumor such as melanoma, head and neck, liver or kidney cancer. The CDR3 is CASSLVVSPHEQFF. DNA of the CDR3: TGTGCCAGCAGCTTAGTGGTTAGCCCCCATGAGCAGTTCTTC.